This TCR beta chain came from a study of lymphopenia after photon versus proton radiotherapy. Per germline, CDR1 SGHRS and CDR2 YFSETQ. The CDR3 consists of 14 residues. V lost 4 bases, J lost 11 bases, and 21 bases lay in between. Data came from immunoSEQ multiplex PCR; TCRdb stores just in-frame clones and leaves some out. The table has approximately 160,000 clones, roughly nine tenths seen once. Turning to this clone: What it recognizes is unknown.

Overall study findings and caveats: Survival link was tested only in deceased patients; proton benefit remains a possibility.

The sample consisted of peripheral blood, taken from a patient treated with photon-based radiotherapy. This sequence joins TRBV5-1 and TRBJ1-1; D is uncertain. This receptor was obtained from a man aged 50 to 59 with gastric cancer. The CDR3 sequence: CASSAPGREYEAFF. DNA of the CDR3: TGCGCCAGCAGCGCCCCCGGGAGAGAATATGAGGCTTTCTTT.